This is a list of T cell receptor beta chains from one sample in a study of T cell responses to AZD1222 COVID-19 vaccine. The repertoire was sequenced with immunoSEQ multiplex PCR; TCRdb's copy has only in-frame clones and lacks some. Of more than 140,000 clones in the sample, about 90% were seen once. This specimen was peripheral blood, taken on day 0 of AZD1222 vaccination. All receptors come from an adult in good health. CDR3s include the opening cysteine and the closing phenylalanine or tryptophan. The order of the fields is D gene, V gene, J gene, clone size, CDR3 protein, CDR3 DNA. A D gene is named only where the DNA matches it firmly. The size field is filled for only some rows; it gives once, few, many or a size class.

D: -; V: TRBV14; J: TRBJ2-7; size: -; CDR3: CASSQGQASYSSYEQYF; DNA: TGTGCCAGCAGCCAAGGACAAGCCTCCTATAGCTCCTACGAGCAGTACTTC
D: TRBD1; V: TRBV19; J: TRBJ1-5; size: -; CDR3: CASSIGSGGFDQPQHF; DNA: TGTGCCAGTAGTATAGGGTCAGGGGGGTTTGATCAGCCCCAGCATTTT
D: TRBD1; V: TRBV24-1; J: TRBJ2-3; size: -; CDR3: CATSDPGQGTDTQYF; DNA: TGTGCCACCAGTGATCCTGGACAGGGCACAGATACGCAGTATTTT
D: -; V: TRBV12-3/TRBV12-4; J: TRBJ1-1; size: -; CDR3: CASSPPMDTEAFF; DNA: TGTGCCAGCAGTCCTCCAATGGACACTGAAGCTTTCTTT
D: -; V: TRBV5-6; J: TRBJ2-3; size: -; CDR3: CASSGIGADTQYF; DNA: TGTGCCAGCAGCGGGATAGGGGCAGATACGCAGTATTTT
D: -; V: TRBV5-5; J: TRBJ2-3; size: -; CDR3: CASSSGGRLTDTQYF; DNA: TGTGCCAGCAGCTCAGGGGGGAGACTCACAGATACGCAGTATTTT
D: TRBD1; V: TRBV6-4; J: TRBJ2-3; size: -; CDR3: CASSDSAGGQSRAQYF; DNA: TGTGCCAGCAGTGACTCGGCAGGGGGCCAGAGTCGCGCGCAGTATTTT
D: -; V: TRBV19; J: TRBJ1-4; size: -; CDR3: CASSIDGPTNEKLFF; DNA: TGTGCCAGTAGTATAGACGGACCAACTAATGAAAAACTGTTTTTT
D: TRBD1; V: TRBV4-1; J: TRBJ2-7; size: -; CDR3: CASSQGQGAGDEQYF; DNA: TGCGCCAGCAGCCAAGGCCAGGGGGCTGGTGACGAGCAGTACTTC
D: TRBD1; V: TRBV19; J: TRBJ2-1; size: -; CDR3: CASSSWTGSDEQFF; DNA: TGTGCCAGTAGTAGTTGGACAGGCAGTGATGAGCAGTTCTTC
D: TRBD1; V: TRBV19; J: TRBJ2-1; size: -; CDR3: CASSIPDRTNEQFF; DNA: TGTGCCAGTAGTATTCCGGACAGGACCAATGAGCAGTTCTTC
D: TRBD1; V: TRBV27; J: TRBJ2-1; size: -; CDR3: CASRPVQGAMVERNEQFF; DNA: TGTGCCAGCCGTCCAGTACAGGGGGCGATGGTCGAACGGAATGAGCAGTTCTTC
D: -; V: TRBV27; J: TRBJ1-1; size: -; CDR3: CASRPTGLNTEAFF; DNA: TGTGCCAGCAGACCCACAGGGCTGAACACTGAAGCTTTCTTT
D: -; V: TRBV2; J: TRBJ1-2; size: few; CDR3: CASSEGDWRGGYTF; DNA: TGTGCCAGCAGTGAGGGAGACTGGAGAGGAGGCTACACCTTC
D: -; V: TRBV7-2; J: TRBJ2-7; size: -; CDR3: CASSPGIPRASYEQYF; DNA: TGTGCCAGCAGCCCCGGGATCCCGCGGGCGTCCTACGAGCAGTACTTC
D: TRBD2; V: TRBV18; J: TRBJ2-1; size: -; CDR3: CASSATPSGAPNEQFF; DNA: TGTGCCAGCTCAGCCACCCCCAGCGGGGCCCCCAATGAGCAGTTCTTC
D: TRBD1; V: TRBV4-2; J: TRBJ1-5; size: -; CDR3: CASSSWTGVNQPQHF; DNA: TGTGCCAGCAGCTCTTGGACAGGGGTCAATCAGCCCCAGCATTTT
D: -; V: TRBV13; J: TRBJ1-1; size: -; CDR3: CASSKGGRTEAFF; DNA: TGTGCCAGCAGCAAGGGCGGGAGGACTGAAGCTTTCTTT
D: -; V: TRBV7-3; J: TRBJ2-2; size: -; CDR3: CASSKIQGGAGELFF; DNA: TGTGCCAGCAGCAAAATACAGGGTGGAGCCGGGGAGCTGTTTTTT
D: TRBD2; V: TRBV4-3; J: TRBJ2-1; size: -; CDR3: CASSQDALAGGPLMYNEQFF; DNA: TGCGCCAGCAGCCAAGATGCCCTGGCGGGAGGACCTCTAATGTACAATGAGCAGTTCTTC
D: -; V: TRBV5-1; J: TRBJ2-5; size: -; CDR3: CASSLAVGNQETQYF; DNA: TGCGCCAGCAGCTTGGCCGTGGGGAACCAAGAGACCCAGTACTTC
D: -; V: TRBV28; J: TRBJ1-5; size: -; CDR3: CASSPLGGENSNQPQHF; DNA: TGTGCCAGCAGTCCTTTGGGAGGGGAAAATAGCAATCAGCCCCAGCATTTT